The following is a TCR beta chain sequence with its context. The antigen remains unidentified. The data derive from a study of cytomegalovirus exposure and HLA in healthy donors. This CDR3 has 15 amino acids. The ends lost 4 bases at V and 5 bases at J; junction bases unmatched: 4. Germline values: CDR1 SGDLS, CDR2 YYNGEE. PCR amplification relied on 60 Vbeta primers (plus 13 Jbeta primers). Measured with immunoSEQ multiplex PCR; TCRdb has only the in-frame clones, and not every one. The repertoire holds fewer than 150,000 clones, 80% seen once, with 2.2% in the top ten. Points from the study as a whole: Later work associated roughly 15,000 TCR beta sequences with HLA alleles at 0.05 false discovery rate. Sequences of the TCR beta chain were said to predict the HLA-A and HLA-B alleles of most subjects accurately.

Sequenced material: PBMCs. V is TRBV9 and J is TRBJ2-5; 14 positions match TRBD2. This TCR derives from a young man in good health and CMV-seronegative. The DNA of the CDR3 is TGTGCCAGCAGCCTGGGACTAGCGGGAGATGAGACCCAGTACTTC. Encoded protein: CASSLGLAGDETQYF.